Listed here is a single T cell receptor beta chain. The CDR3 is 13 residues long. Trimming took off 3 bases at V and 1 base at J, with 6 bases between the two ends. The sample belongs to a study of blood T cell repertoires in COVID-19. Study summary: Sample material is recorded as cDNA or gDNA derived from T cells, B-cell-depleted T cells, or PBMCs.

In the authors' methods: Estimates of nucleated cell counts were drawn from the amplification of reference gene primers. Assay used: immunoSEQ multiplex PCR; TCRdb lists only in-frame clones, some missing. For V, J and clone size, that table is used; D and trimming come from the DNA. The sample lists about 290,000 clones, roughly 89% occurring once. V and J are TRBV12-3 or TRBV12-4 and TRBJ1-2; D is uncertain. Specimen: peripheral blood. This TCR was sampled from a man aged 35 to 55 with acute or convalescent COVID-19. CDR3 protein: CASSFGLNYGYTF. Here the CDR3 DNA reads TGTGCCAGCAGTTTCGGACTTAACTATGGCTACACCTTC.